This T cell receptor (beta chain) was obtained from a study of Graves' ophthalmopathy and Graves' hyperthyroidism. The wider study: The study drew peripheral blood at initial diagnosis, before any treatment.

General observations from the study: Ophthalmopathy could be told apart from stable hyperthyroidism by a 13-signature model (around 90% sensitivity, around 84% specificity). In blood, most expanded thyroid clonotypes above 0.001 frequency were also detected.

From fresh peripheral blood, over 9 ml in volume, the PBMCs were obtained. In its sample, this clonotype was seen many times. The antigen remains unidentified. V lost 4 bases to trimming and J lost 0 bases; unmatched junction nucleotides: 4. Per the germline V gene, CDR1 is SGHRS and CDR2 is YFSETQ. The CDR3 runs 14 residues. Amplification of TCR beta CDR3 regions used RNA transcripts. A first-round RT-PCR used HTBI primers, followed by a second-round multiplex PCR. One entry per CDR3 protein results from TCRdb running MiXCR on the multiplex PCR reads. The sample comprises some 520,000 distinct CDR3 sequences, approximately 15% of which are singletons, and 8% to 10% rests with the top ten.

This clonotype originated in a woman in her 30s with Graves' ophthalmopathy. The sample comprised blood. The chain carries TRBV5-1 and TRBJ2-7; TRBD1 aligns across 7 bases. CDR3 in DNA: TGCGCCAGCAGCAGGGACAGCAGCTCCTACGAGCAGTACTTC. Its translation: CASSRDSSSYEQYF.